This T cell receptor beta chain was retrieved from a study of blood T cell repertoires in COVID-19 (dated by TCRdb to 2020 to 2021). Regarding the research as a whole: Samples from collaborators originated in the United States, Italy and Spain and spanned both the acute and convalescent phases of COVID-19. The prospective study material was composed of cDNA or gDNA derived from T cells, B-cell-depleted T cells, or PBMCs. Deeply sampled blood TCRbeta repertoires from subjects exposed to, actively infected with, or recovered from COVID-19 were included in the dataset. A freely available public database, intended as a resource for researchers studying the immune response to SARS-CoV-2, is where the repertoires were released. The samples were drawn from the first 160 participants of the ongoing ImmuneRACE study and from 950 to 1,500 subjects provided by 6 global collaborators. Nearly every sample came with metadata listing a de-identified subject ID, COVID-19 status, age in years and sex. HLA class I and class II types, where available, came from metadata supplied by the sample provider rather than from assay-based typing.

Points on this clone: Its antigen has not been determined. The input lacks base qualities; no much larger clone sits a single base away.

TCRbeta CDR3 regions were amplified from genomic DNA by means of the immunoSEQ Assay, a bias-controlled multiplex PCR. On the study's bioinformatics: The number of nucleated cells in each sample was estimated from the amplification of reference gene primers within the assay. To quantify the absolute abundance of each unique TCRbeta CDR3 rearrangement, sequence reads were collapsed and filtered. For each sample, productive Simpson clonality was calculated as the square root of Simpson's diversity index over productive rearrangements. TCRdb took this table from immuneACCESS and kept in-frame rearrangements with V and J called. Such tables lack part of the clones; where checked against another copy, unresolved V genes explain under half of the gap, and the rest is unexplained. The V and J calls and clone size are taken from that table; D and trimming were inferred from the DNA. In this sample the table shows 81,000 or so clones, around 94% of which occur a single time. The ten largest clones represent roughly 6.4% of the sample.

Each collaborating institution followed its own protocols to collect whole blood in K2EDTA tubes. Collaborator samples were shipped for TCRbeta analysis as frozen whole blood, isolated PBMCs, or DNA extracted from either sample type. Reading from cysteine to phenylalanine, the CDR3 counts 13 amino acids. The sequence is cut down to CDR3 DNA, 39 bases in frame from base 1. Ends trimmed: V by 6 bases, J by 8 bases; bases unmatched to a gene: 9. Based on the germline V gene, the CDR1 and CDR2 sequences are MNHEY and SVGAGI. The investigation overall reported the following: The amount of clinical and demographic metadata varied by source and participant and was provided uncurated.

Rearrangement joined TRBV6-5 to TRBJ1-2, with 7 central nucleotides matching TRBD1. The clonotype comes from a woman aged 60-75 years with active COVID-19. The sequenced sample consisted of peripheral blood. The sequenced DNA is TGTGCCAGCAGGCGCGACAGGGAGAGAGGCTACACCTTC. Its product reads: CASRRDRERGYTF.